Each of the 10 T cell receptor beta chains below was sequenced from the same sample in a study of blood T cell repertoires in COVID-19. Clones were sequenced by immunoSEQ multiplex PCR, and TCRdb holds only the in-frame ones, with some missing. The profile shows about 210,000 clones, around four fifths of them singletons. Specimen: peripheral blood. The receptor set was obtained from a man in his 60s with COVID-19, enrolled during active disease.

This clone was counted once. The chain is built from TRBV11-2 and TRBJ1-1; possibly TRBD1 for D (5 bases). Germline assignment: CDR1 SGHAT and CDR2 FQNNGV. The CDR3 extends over 13 amino acids. V was trimmed by 1 base and J by 7 bases, leaving 10 bases between them. Here the CDR3 reads CASSLVAGGEAFF. Written as DNA, the CDR3 is TGTGCCAGCAGCTTAGTCGCGGGGGGTGAAGCTTTCTTT.

The chain employs TRBV9 and TRBJ1-3; 7 positions match TRBD1. The CDR3 totals 15 residues. The V gene end was trimmed by 4 bases and the J gene end by 2 bases; junction bases not matched to a gene: 6. The germline V gene encodes CDR1 SGDLS and CDR2 YYNGEE. The CDR3 DNA follows: TGTGCCAGCAGCCTCCCAGGGGGTGCTGGAAACACCATATATTTT. As protein: CASSLPGGAGNTIYF.

V usage is TRBV5-4 and J usage is TRBJ2-2, with TRBD1 matching over 7 bases. Germline V gene data show CDR1 as SGHNT and CDR2 as YYREEE (reference sequence). With V trimmed by 5 bases and J by 6 bases, 13 bases remained unmatched. The CDR3 contains 16 residues. The CDR3 coding sequence is TGTGCCAGCAGTTTCGACAGGGCGCCTGGTGCCGGGGAGCTGTTTTTT. This codes for CASSFDRAPGAGELFF.

J is TRBJ1-2 and V is TRBV4-2; D is ambiguous. V was trimmed by 3 bases and J by 0 bases, leaving 8 bases between them. Germline V gives CDR1 LGHNA, CDR2 YNFKEQ. There are 14 residues in the CDR3. The CDR3: CASSQGRTNYGYTF. In DNA form, the CDR3 reads TGTGCCAGCAGCCAGGGGAGGACTAACTATGGCTACACCTTC.

The chain uses TRBV30 and TRBJ2-7, with D possibly being TRBD2 (7 bases). Trimming took 2 bases from V and 5 from J, leaving 13 bases between them. The length of the CDR3 is 13 residues. Germline loops: CDR1 GTSNPN, CDR2 SVGIG (reference sequence). CDR3 amino acids: CAWSLGGGNEQYF. CDR3 nucleotides: TGTGCCTGGAGTCTAGGGGGGGGGAACGAGCAGTACTTC.

The chain employs TRBV29-1 and TRBJ1-1; D uncertain. The germline V gene encodes CDR1 SQVTM and CDR2 ANQGSEA. V was trimmed by 7 bases and J by 2 bases, leaving 14 bases between them. The CDR3 runs to 13 residues. CDR3 coding DNA: TGCAGCGCCCACCGGGAGATTAACACTGAAGCTTTCTTT. Translating it yields CSAHREINTEAFF.

This sequence joins TRBV3-1 (or the pseudogene TRBV3-2) and TRBJ1-6; D is perhaps TRBD1 (6 bases). Germline V gene data show CDR1 as LGHDT and CDR2 as YNNKEL (reference sequence). V lost 1 base, J lost 9 bases, and 10 bases lay in between. The CDR3 extends over 14 amino acids. The CDR3 region has the DNA TGTGCCAGCAGCCAAGCCTCGGACAGTTCACCCCTCCACTTT. Amino acids: CASSQASDSSPLHF.

In regard to this clone: The identical CDR3 is also encoded by other nucleotide sequences in the sample. The chain uses TRBV2 and TRBJ1-5; D not resolved. The germline V gene has CDR1 SNHLY and CDR2 FYNNEI. The CDR3 is 14 residues long. Trimming removed 1 base from V and 2 bases from J, with 6 bases in between. The CDR3 nucleotides are TGTGCCAGCAGTGAAGGGGCCGGCAATCAGCCCCAGCATTTT. Amino acid sequence: CASSEGAGNQPQHF.

This sequence joins TRBV6-4 and TRBJ1-6, with 9 positions matching TRBD1. Germline trimming cut 6 bases from V and 6 bases from J; bases unmatched to any gene: 0. CDR1 is MRHNA, CDR2 SNTAGT, per germline. The CDR3 is 13 residues long. This CDR3 is CASRDRGNSPLHF. The CDR3 DNA follows: TGTGCCAGCAGGGACAGGGGTAATTCACCCCTCCACTTT.

This clone was recorded once. The V and J genes are TRBV4-1 and TRBJ1-6; 9 bases are a match to TRBD1. The CDR3 has 14 residues. Trimming removed 5 bases from V and 7 bases from J; junction bases left unmatched: 3. CDR1 is MGHRA, CDR2 YSYEKL, per germline. The chain's CDR3 is CASSSGTGNSPLHF. Written as DNA, the CDR3 is TGCGCCAGCAGCTCCGGGACAGGGAATTCACCCCTCCACTTT.